This T cell receptor beta chain was sequenced in a study of blood T cell repertoires in COVID-19. About the study: The United States, Italy and Spain were the sources of the acute and convalescent COVID-19 samples. From T cells, B-cell-depleted T cells, or PBMCs came the material, which was cDNA or gDNA.

Profiling relied on immunoSEQ multiplex PCR, and the TCRdb table lists in-frame clones only, not all of them. The sample contains around 70,000 clones, less than 85% of which appear only once. This receptor was obtained from a man aged 60-69 years with acute or convalescent COVID-19. The sequencing input was peripheral blood.

The CDR3: CATSRTRDFQETQYF. Written as DNA, the CDR3 is TGTGCCACCAGCAGAACCCGGGACTTCCAAGAGACCCAGTACTTC. The V gene is TRBV15, the J gene TRBJ2-5; D is possibly TRBD2 (6 bases). The CDR3 is 15 residues long. The germline V and J ends were trimmed by 2 bases and 1 base, with 11 bases remaining between them. Germline V gene data show CDR1 as LNHNV and CDR2 as YYDKDF (reference sequence).